Sequencing of this TCR beta chain was carried out in a study of beta chain features in type 1 diabetes (dated by TCRdb to the late 2010s). For the wider study: No differences in mean age, gender distribution, total cell number or subset yield were found between patients and healthy donors. In the study, TCRB repertoires of sorted circulating CD4+ T cell subsets from recently diagnosed type 1 diabetes patients were compared with those of matched healthy donors. Naive and central memory subsets were obtained from all 30 or so donors, but regulatory and stem cell-like memory subsets were isolated from only 8 patients and roughly eight healthy donors. A total of 85 million to 140 million sorted cells were examined across all samples, and the number of cells per subset was strongly correlated with RNA yield. General findings and caveats noted by the study authors: In all four CD4+ subsets, TCRB CDR3 length was moderately but significantly shorter in type 1 diabetes patients. Patients with type 1 diabetes made fewer insertions and deleted more nucleotides at VDJ recombination sites, implying thymic rearrangement abnormalities. HLA sub-analyses involved small numbers of individuals, so any influence of HLA type on TCRB rearrangement remained unresolved. Because cDNA rather than genomic DNA was sequenced, highly expressing activated cells could have been over-represented, although no difference in activation and CD3 levels was found between groups. Shorter templates might have been favored by PCR, but patient and control samples were amplified and corrected together, so both groups would have been affected equally by any skew. Naive, central memory and regulatory TCRB repertoires appeared to be more alike among patients than among healthy donors.

The entire isolated RNA was reverse transcribed using the High Capacity cDNA Reverse Transcription Kit, and thus expressed TCRB transcripts were sequenced. Naive, central memory and regulatory T cell samples underwent deep immunoSEQ sequencing, averaging approximately 3.3 million total reads per sample. Sorted cells were lysed in RLT buffer and RNA was extracted with DNase-treated RNeasy Micro or Mini kits, depending on cell number. Each cell subset was processed separately to prevent cross-contamination, with patient and healthy donor samples processed together. Using the immunoSEQ multiplex PCR, TCRB sequences were amplified from cDNA into 87-bp fragments spanning the CDR3 region. The amplicons were sequenced using the Illumina HiSeq platform. As for how the authors treated the data: PCR bias was corrected computationally using synthetic template baselines, and reads within Hamming distance 2 were collapsed, with unmergeable singletons discarded. Reads were aligned to IMGT to assign V, D and J genes, CDR3 length, and insertions or deletions at six rearrangement sites. Within each subset, clonotype counts were normalized to the number of sorted cells before true diversity and Gini coefficients were calculated with the tcR R package. The overlap coefficient, calculated on TCRB nucleotide sequences, was used to quantify repertoire sharing. The source is immuneACCESS, and TCRdb retained only in-frame sequences with V and J called. Part of the clones is not carried over; for the studies checked, unresolved V genes explain less than half of this, and the remainder is unexplained. That table supplies the V and J calls and clone size; D and trimming were determined from the DNA. The sample yields over 150,000 clones; approximately 8.1% were counted once. The ten largest clones add up to about 0.6% of the sample.

Taken from cysteine to phenylalanine, the CDR3 has 14 residues. The kept DNA is CDR3 alone, 42 bases in frame from the first base. CDR1 and CDR2 were assigned from the germline V gene as SGHTA and FQGNSA. Relative to germline, V is 5 bases shorter and J is 0 bases shorter, with 10 bases between their ends. This clone was found a few times. No cognate antigen has been identified for it. The sample holds no much larger clone one base away, and base qualities are not on file. From each donor, a single peripheral blood sample of 95 to 150 mL on average was drawn into heparinised tubes. A BD FACSAria II was used to sort naive, central memory, regulatory and stem cell-like memory CD4+ T cells with a panel that included CD45RO, CCR7, CD25, CD127, CD95 and CD27. All sorted populations exceeded 95% purity. PBMCs were isolated immediately by Lymphoprep density gradient centrifugation and stained directly without culture. So that batch effects would be minimized, each experiment stained and sorted samples in pairs, pairing one healthy donor with one patient.

The sequence joins TRBV7-2 to TRBJ1-1, with a weak D call of TRBD1 (5 bases match). The TCR sequence derives from a man between 18 and 35 years old in good health. The sequencing sample was made of central memory CD4+ T cells from blood. The CDR3 reads CASSRRQMNTEAFF. The sequence in DNA is TGTGCCAGCAGCCGGAGACAGATGAACACTGAAGCTTTCTTT.